Each of the 10 T cell receptor beta chains below was sequenced from the same sample in a study of chemoradiotherapy in HPV16-positive cancers (dated by TCRdb to 2022 to 2024). The library was built by means of the immunoSEQ multiplex PCR assay. In its TCRdb copy, this immuneACCESS table keeps in-frame sequences only and misses some clones. Where compared with another copy, unresolved V genes explain less than half of these, and the others have no known cause. Counted in this sample were around 12,000 clones; roughly 86% of them appeared once. In total, the top ten clones hold 4.5% to 6.5% of the sample. Sequencing used blood, obtained from a patient who underwent chemoradiotherapy. These receptors all stem from a human donor with HPV-associated anogenital cancer.

The chain uses TRBV15 and TRBJ2-3; D is possibly TRBD2 (7 bases). Trimming shortened V by 0 bases and J by 1 base, and 14 bases separated the two germline ends. Germline V lookup: CDR1 LNHNV, CDR2 YYDKDF (reference sequence). CDR3 length: 17 amino acids. The CDR3 region is CATSRDQFGGRTDTQYF. The CDR3 DNA reads as TGTGCCACCAGCAGAGATCAATTCGGGGGGCGCACAGATACGCAGTATTTT.

V is TRBV7-9 and J is TRBJ2-3, with 15 bases aligning to TRBD2. Germline trimming cut 5 bases from V and 0 bases from J; bases unmatched to any gene: 6. This CDR3 region has 18 residues. CDR1 is SEHNR and CDR2 is FQNEAQ in the germline V gene (reference sequence). The CDR3 DNA reads as TGTGCCAGCAGCGCGGGACTAGCGGGGGGCGCTAGCACAGATACGCAGTATTTT. Translation: CASSAGLAGGASTDTQYF. Complete variable domain (other parts from reference TRBV7-9 and TRBJ2-3): DTGVSQNPRHKITKRGQNVTFRCDPISEHNRLYWYRQTLGQGPEFLTYFQNEAQLEKSRLLSDRFSAERPKGSFSTLEIQRTEQGDSAMYLCASSAGLAGGASTDTQYFGPGTRLTVL.

The V call is TRBV6-1, the J call TRBJ2-5; 12 nucleotides match TRBD1. The J call could be wrong; TRBJ2-7 is a better fit for the DNA end. Germline V gene data show CDR1 as MNHNS and CDR2 as SASEGT. This CDR3 has 15 amino acids. CDR3 coding DNA: TGTGCCAGCCGGGACAGGGGGCGAGGAGCCTACGAGCAGTACTTC. As protein: CASRDRGRGAYEQYF.

This chain joins TRBV7-2 and TRBJ2-3; TRBD2 aligns across 9 bases. Germline V CDR1 and CDR2: SGHTA, FQGNSA. The CDR3 is made up of 15 amino acids. The J segment lost 0 bases and the V segment lost 3 bases, leaving 1 base of the junction unmatched. The CDR3 protein is CASSLAGGSTDTQYF. The CDR3 DNA sequence: TGTGCCAGCAGCTTGGCGGGGGGGAGCACAGATACGCAGTATTTT.

The chain recombines TRBV4-1 with TRBJ1-3; D unclear. V lost 2 bases and J lost 0, with 5 bases in between. The CDR3 consists of 14 residues. Germline CDR1 is MGHRA and CDR2 is YSYEKL. In DNA, the CDR3 is TGCGCCAGCAGCCAACCCCTCTCTGGAAACACCATATATTTT. Residues: CASSQPLSGNTIYF.

The chain has TRBV11-2 and TRBJ1-1; D call uncertain. V gave up 1 base and J gave up 4 bases, with 4 bases separating them. The CDR3 is 12 amino acids. The V gene's germline CDR1 is SGHAT and CDR2 FQNNGV. This CDR3 reads CASSLAFTEAFF. CDR3 sequence (DNA): TGTGCCAGCAGCTTAGCTTTCACTGAAGCTTTCTTT.

This clone was found once. The J gene is TRBJ2-1, the V gene TRBV4-2; tentatively, D is TRBD1 (6 bases). Trimming stripped 7 bases from V and 0 bases from J, with 13 bases between. The CDR3 spans 15 residues. The germline CDR1 and CDR2 sequences are LGHNA and YNFKEQ. Here the CDR3 reads CASNQGSSSYNEQFF. The CDR3 region has the DNA TGTGCCAGCAATCAGGGGTCCTCCTCCTACAATGAGCAGTTCTTC.

The chain is built from TRBV5-4 and TRBJ2-5, with D uncertain. The V gene lost 5 bases and the J gene lost 4 bases, with 18 bases spanning the gap. This CDR3 is built from 15 residues. Germline V gene data show CDR1 as SGHNT and CDR2 as YYREEE (reference sequence). CDR3 DNA sequence: TGTGCCAGCAGTCCCCTAACTTCCGGCGGAGAGACCCAGTACTTC. Translating gives CASSPLTSGGETQYF.

The genes are TRBV19 and TRBJ1-1; D gene uncertain. This CDR3 is 13 amino acids long. Germline CDR1 reads LNHDA; CDR2 reads SQIVND (reference sequence). Trimming removed 1 base at V and 5 bases at J, with 8 bases between. The CDR3 is CASSIGWRTEAFF. The CDR3 DNA reads TGTGCCAGTAGTATAGGGTGGCGGACTGAAGCTTTCTTT.

The chain combines TRBV18 with TRBJ2-1, with 10 bases fitting TRBD2. This CDR3 has 16 amino acids. Trimming at V came to 0 bases and at J to 3 bases, leaving 2 bases not matched to a gene. Germline values: CDR1 KGHSH, CDR2 LQKENI. This chain's CDR3 is CASSPPQRGGYNEQFF. The CDR3 nucleotides read TGTGCCAGCTCACCACCGCAGCGGGGGGGCTACAATGAGCAGTTCTTC.